This TCR beta chain is from a study of shared clonotypes between healthy human individuals. The study's findings and limits: Donor scarcity curtailed the genetic and exposure-history diversity represented herein. Estimated richness values were generally larger in naive subsets than in memory subsets.

Partitioning of CD4+ cells yielded a CD45RA+ naive subset and a CD45RA-negative memory subset. Only in-frame clones appear in the TCRdb table, and some are missing; sequencing was by immunoSEQ multiplex PCR. The sample lists approximately 980,000 clones; around three quarters were seen once. Trimming cost V 5 bases and J 0 bases, with 14 bases left between them. The CDR3 totals 17 residues. Germline V gene lookup returns CDR1 ENHRY and CDR2 SYGVKD. On this clone itself: Its cognate antigen is unknown.

The origin of this receptor is a man younger than 35 in good health. The chain has TRBV10-3 and TRBJ2-6, with a tentative D call TRBD1 (6 bases). Sample: memory CD4+ T cells sorted from blood. The subset here: CD45RA-negative fraction. DNA of the CDR3: TGTGCCATCAGTCCAACAGGGAGCGACTCTGGGGCCAACGTCCTGACTTTC. It is translated as CAISPTGSDSGANVLTF.